The sample holds a few counts of the clone carrying this T cell receptor beta chain. Libraries were prepared by immunoSEQ multiplex PCR; TCRdb keeps only in-frame clonotypes and omits some of them. This sample has about 55,000 clones; roughly 95% occur once, and the top ten carry roughly 2.3%. The source of the sample is a study of control samples from healthy donors and cancer patients. CDR3 length: 14 residues. Germline V CDR1 and CDR2: MNHNS, SASEGT. Trimming left V 3 bases short and J 0 bases short, with 6 bases between. The chain combines TRBV6-1 with TRBJ1-5; D gene ambiguous. This TCR derives from a man under 40 in good health. Source material: blood. CDR3 DNA: TGTGCCAGCAGTGAGGGATATAGCAATCAGCCCCAGCATTTT. Encoded protein: CASSEGYSNQPQHF.